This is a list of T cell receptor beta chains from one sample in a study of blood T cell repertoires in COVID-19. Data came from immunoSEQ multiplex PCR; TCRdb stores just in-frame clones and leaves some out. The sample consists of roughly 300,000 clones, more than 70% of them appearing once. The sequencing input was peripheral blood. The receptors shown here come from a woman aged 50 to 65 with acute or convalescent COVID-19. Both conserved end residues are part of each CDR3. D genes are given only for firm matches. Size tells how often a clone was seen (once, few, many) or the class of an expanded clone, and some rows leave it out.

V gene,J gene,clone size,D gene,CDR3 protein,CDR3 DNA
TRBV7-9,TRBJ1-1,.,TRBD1,CASSHNRDSNTEAFF,TGTGCCAGCAGCCATAACCGGGACAGCAACACTGAAGCTTTCTTT
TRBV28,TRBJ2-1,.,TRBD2,CASRGLAVTLEQFF,TGTGCCAGCAGGGGACTAGCGGTTACCCTTGAGCAGTTCTTC
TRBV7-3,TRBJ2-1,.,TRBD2,CASSLDQLAGANNEQFF,TGTGCCAGCAGCTTAGACCAACTAGCGGGGGCCAACAATGAGCAGTTCTTC
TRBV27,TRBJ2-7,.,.,CASSLGGYEQYF,TGTGCCAGCAGTTTGGGAGGCTACGAGCAGTACTTC
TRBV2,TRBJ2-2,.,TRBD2,CASSRRRTSGSVNRNTGELFF,TGTGCCAGCAGTCGAAGAAGGACTAGCGGGAGTGTAAATCGGAACACCGGGGAGCTGTTTTTT
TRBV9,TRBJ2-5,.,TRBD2,CASSVGMREIWETQYF,TGTGCCAGCAGCGTAGGCATGCGGGAGATATGGGAGACCCAGTACTTC
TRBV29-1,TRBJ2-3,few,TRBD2,CSVNRASGIDTDTQYF,TGCAGCGTTAATCGGGCTAGCGGGATAGACACAGATACGCAGTATTTT
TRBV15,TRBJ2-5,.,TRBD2,CATSREPGGQETQYF,TGTGCCACCAGCAGAGAGCCGGGAGGGCAAGAGACCCAGTACTTC
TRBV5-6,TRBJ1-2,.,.,CASSLGYRSFGYTF,TGTGCCAGCAGCTTGGGCTATAGATCCTTTGGCTACACCTTC
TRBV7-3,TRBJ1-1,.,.,CASSAYANTEAFF,TGTGCCAGCAGCGCGTACGCGAACACTGAAGCTTTCTTT
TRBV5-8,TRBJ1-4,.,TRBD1,CASSLLTGGHFATNEKLFF,TGTGCCAGCAGCTTGCTGACAGGGGGCCACTTTGCAACTAATGAAAAACTGTTTTTT
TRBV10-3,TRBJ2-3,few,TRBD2,CAISDLLAGGPTDTQYF,TGTGCCATCAGTGATCTATTAGCGGGAGGGCCAACAGATACGCAGTATTTT
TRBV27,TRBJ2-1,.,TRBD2,CASSFGTRHNEQFF,TGTGCCAGCAGTTTCGGGACTAGACACAATGAGCAGTTCTTC
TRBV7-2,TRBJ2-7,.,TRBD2,CASSSGLDYEQYF,TGTGCCAGCAGCTCGGGACTAGACTACGAGCAGTACTTC
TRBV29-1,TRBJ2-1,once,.,CSVEDGTRNEQFF,TGCAGCGTTGAAGATGGGACAAGAAATGAGCAGTTCTTC
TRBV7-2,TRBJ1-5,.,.,CASSLTFRQPQHF,TGTGCCAGCAGCCTAACCTTTCGGCAGCCCCAGCATTTT
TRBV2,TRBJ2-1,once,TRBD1,CASSPWPGQGNEQFF,TGTGCCAGCAGTCCGTGGCCGGGACAGGGTAATGAGCAGTTCTTC
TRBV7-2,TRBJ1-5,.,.,CASSLVFRTPDQPQHF,TGTGCCAGCAGCTTAGTATTCAGGACACCAGATCAGCCCCAGCATTTT
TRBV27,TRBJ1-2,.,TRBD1,CASRGVQGIFSANYGYTF,TGTGCCAGCAGGGGCGTACAGGGGATTTTTTCGGCTAACTATGGCTACACCTTC
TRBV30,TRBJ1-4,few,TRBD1,CASTQRDRDEKLFF,TGTGCCTCGACCCAGCGGGACAGGGATGAAAAACTGTTTTTT